The T cell receptor beta chain under discussion was sequenced for a study of CD8 T cells in ankylosing spondylitis. General observations from the study: A number of the motif variants had already been described in reactive arthritis synovial fluid and blood. Significant enrichment of disease-linked clones was reported in matched ankylosing spondylitis synovial fluid. Roughly eight highly homologous variants made up a TCR beta motif that seemed to typify ankylosing spondylitis blood. Peripheral blood samples showed relatively rare disease-linked clones, and these clones were CD8+.

With regard to this clonotype: Antigen specificity is unknown.

With molecular barcodes, quantitative 5'-RACE was used to make the TCR beta libraries. In TCRdb, the 5' RACE reads were re-called with MiXCR into one record per CDR3 protein. The table lists hundreds of thousands of distinct CDR3 sequences, roughly 15% of them singletons. This CDR3 contains 13 residues. Trimming pared 1 base from V and 3 bases from J, leaving 6 bases between. CDR1 MGHRA and CDR2 YSYEKL come from the germline V gene. The sequence derives from a male donor with ankylosing spondylitis. Sequenced input: blood, either unsorted or a sorted T cell fraction (not recorded which). V is TRBV4-1 and J is TRBJ1-2; D remains unclear. The chain's CDR3 is CASSQGGYYGYTF. The CDR3 DNA follows: TGCGCCAGCAGCCAAGGGGGATACTATGGCTACACCTTC.